The clone carrying this TCR beta chain was counted ten times or more. This entry comes from a study of low-dose radiotherapy and immunotherapy resistance in tumors. Whole-study context: The study delivered 0.5 Gy per fraction every 2 weeks to Cohort 1, totaling 6.5 Gy. Every two weeks, cyclophosphamide 200 mg/m2 was infused one day before radiation plus immunotherapy.

First-strand cDNA relied on TRAV- and TRBV-specific primers spanning alpha and beta chains. PCR amplification of the TCRs was performed with Phusion for 15 to 25 PCR cycles, and it relied on a constant-region primer together with a V-primer adapter. Amplification of isolated mRNA was accomplished via in vitro transcription. TCRdb fed the reads into MiXCR, producing one record per CDR3 protein. The sample includes around 80,000 distinct CDR3 sequences, around a sixth seen only once; the top ten take less than 1.5%. The time point: after trial treatment. Documented treatment: LDRT plus nivolumab, ipilimumab, low-dose cyclophosphamide and aspirin (RACIN trial). In the RACIN dose-escalation trial, donors got nivolumab plus ipilimumab with aspirin, cyclophosphamide and radiotherapy. The CDR3 length is 13 residues. Trimming cost V 6 bases and J 3 bases, with 9 bases left between them. The germline V gene has CDR1 MNHEY and CDR2 SVGEGT.

The sequence was obtained from a male donor with prostate cancer. This chain links TRBV6-2 or TRBV6-3 with TRBJ2-1; weak D call: TRBD2 (6 bases). Here the sequenced sample was PBMCs, taken after low-dose radiotherapy plus immunotherapy. The DNA of the CDR3 is TGTGCCAGCAGAAGGGACTTCTACAATGAGCAGTTCTTC. Translation: CASRRDFYNEQFF.